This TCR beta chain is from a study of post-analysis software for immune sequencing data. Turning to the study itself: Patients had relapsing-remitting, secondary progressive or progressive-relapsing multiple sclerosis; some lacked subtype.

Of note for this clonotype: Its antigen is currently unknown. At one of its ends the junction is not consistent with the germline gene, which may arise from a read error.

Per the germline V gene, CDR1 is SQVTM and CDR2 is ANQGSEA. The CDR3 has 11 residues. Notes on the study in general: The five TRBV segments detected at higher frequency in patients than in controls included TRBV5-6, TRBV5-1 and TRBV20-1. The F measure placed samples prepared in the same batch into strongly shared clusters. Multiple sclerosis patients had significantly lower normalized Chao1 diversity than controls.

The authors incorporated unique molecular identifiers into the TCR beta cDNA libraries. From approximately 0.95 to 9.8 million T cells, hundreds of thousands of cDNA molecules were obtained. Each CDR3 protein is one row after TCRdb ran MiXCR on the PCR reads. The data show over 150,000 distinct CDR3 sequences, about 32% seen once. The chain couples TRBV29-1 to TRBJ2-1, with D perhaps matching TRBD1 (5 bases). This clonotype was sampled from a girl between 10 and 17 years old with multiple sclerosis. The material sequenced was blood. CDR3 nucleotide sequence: TGCAGCATTAATAGGGGCAATGAGCAGGTCTTC. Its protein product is CSINRGNEQVF.